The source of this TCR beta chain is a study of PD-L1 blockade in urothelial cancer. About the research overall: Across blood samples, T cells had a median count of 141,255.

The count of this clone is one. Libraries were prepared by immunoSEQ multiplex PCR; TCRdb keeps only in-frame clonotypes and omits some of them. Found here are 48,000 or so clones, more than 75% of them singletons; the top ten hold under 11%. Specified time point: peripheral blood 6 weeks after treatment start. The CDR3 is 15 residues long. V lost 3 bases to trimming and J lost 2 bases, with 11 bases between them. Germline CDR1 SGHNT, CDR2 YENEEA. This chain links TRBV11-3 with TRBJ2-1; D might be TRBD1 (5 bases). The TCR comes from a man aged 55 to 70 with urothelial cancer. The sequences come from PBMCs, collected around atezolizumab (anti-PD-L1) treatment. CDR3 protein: CASSFRGLAYNEQFF. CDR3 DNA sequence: TGTGCCAGCAGCTTTAGGGGCCTCGCCTACAATGAGCAGTTCTTC.